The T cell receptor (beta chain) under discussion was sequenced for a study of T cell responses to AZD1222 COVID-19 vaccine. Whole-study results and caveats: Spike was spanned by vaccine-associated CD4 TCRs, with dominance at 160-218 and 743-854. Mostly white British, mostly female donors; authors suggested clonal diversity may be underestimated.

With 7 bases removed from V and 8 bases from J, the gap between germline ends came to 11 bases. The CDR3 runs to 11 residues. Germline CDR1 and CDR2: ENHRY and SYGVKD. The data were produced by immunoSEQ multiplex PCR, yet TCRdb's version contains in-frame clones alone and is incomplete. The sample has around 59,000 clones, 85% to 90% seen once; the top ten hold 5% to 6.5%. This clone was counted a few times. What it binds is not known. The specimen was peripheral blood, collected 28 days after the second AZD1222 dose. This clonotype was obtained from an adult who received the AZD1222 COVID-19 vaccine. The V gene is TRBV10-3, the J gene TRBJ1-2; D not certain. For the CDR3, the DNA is TGTGCCATCACGGGGTCAATGGGCTACACCTTC. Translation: CAITGSMGYTF.